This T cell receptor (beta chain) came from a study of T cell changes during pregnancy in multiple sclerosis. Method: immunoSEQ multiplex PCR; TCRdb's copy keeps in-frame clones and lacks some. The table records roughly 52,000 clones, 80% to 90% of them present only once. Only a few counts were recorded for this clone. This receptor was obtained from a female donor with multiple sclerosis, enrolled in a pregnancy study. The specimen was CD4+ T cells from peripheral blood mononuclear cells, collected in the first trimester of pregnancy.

The CDR3: CASKESGVYGYTF. The CDR3 DNA reads TGTGCCAGCAAAGAATCAGGGGTTTATGGCTACACCTTC. The chain links TRBV6-1 to TRBJ1-2; D possibly corresponds to TRBD1 (6 bases). The germline gives CDR1 MNHNS, CDR2 SASEGT. Between the trimmed V and J ends, which lost 7 bases and 5 bases, there was a span of 14 bases. The CDR3 contains 13 residues.